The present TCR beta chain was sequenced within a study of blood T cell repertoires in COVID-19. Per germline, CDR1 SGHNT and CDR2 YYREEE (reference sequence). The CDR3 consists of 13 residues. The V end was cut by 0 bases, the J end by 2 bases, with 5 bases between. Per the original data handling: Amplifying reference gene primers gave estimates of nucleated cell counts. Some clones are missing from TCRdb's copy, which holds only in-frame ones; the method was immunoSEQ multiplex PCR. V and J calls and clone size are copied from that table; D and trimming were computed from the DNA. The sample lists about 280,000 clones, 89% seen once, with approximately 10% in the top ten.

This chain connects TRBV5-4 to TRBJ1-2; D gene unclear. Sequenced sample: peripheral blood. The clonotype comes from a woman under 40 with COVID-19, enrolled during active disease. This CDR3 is CASSLDGNYGYTF. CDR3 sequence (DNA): TGTGCCAGCAGCTTGGACGGGAACTATGGCTACACCTTC.